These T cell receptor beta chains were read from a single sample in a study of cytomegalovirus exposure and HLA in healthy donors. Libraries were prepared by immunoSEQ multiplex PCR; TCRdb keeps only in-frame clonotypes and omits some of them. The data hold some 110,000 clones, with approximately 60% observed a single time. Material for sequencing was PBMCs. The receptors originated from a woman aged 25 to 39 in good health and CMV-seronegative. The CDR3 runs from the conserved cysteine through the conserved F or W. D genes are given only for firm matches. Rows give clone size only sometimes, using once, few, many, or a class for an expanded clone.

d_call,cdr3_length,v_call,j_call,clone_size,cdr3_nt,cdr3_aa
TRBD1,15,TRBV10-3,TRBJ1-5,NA,TGTGCCATCAGTGAGTATCAGGGGGGCAATCAGCCCCAGCATTTT,CAISEYQGGNQPQHF
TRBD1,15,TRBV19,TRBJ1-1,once,TGTGCCAGTAGTATAGCGGGGAGACAGGGGACTGAAGCTTTCTTT,CASSIAGRQGTEAFF
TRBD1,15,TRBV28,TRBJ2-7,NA,TGTGCCAGCAGTTTATTAGGGCAGGGGGCGGGGGAGCAGTACTTC,CASSLLGQGAGEQYF
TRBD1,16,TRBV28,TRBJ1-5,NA,TGTGCCAGCAGCTTGGACAGGGCCCTTAGCAATCAGCCCCAGCATTTT,CASSLDRALSNQPQHF
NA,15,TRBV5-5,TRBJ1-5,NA,TGTGCCAGCAGCTTATCCGGGGTCGGAAATCAGCCCCAGCATTTT,CASSLSGVGNQPQHF
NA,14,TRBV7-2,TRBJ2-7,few,TGTGCCAGCAAGTCCTCGGGAGCCTCCTACGAGCAGTACTTC,CASKSSGASYEQYF
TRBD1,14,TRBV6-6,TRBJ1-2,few,TGTGCCAGCAGTCTACGTTCAGACAGGGATGGCTACACCTTC,CASSLRSDRDGYTF
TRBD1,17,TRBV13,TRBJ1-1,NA,TGTGCCAGCACTAGCCGTCGAGGACAGGGGGCTAGGGATGAAGCTTTCTTT,CASTSRRGQGARDEAFF
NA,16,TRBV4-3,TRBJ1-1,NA,TGCGCCAGCAGCCAAACCCCGGGACAACTTAACACTGAAGCTTTCTTT,CASSQTPGQLNTEAFF
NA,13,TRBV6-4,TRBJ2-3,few,TGTGCCAGCAGTGAAGGGGGCACAGATACGCAGTATTTT,CASSEGGTDTQYF
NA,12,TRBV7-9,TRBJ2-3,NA,TGTGCCAGCAGGGGGGGTCGGGATACGCAGTATTTT,CASRGGRDTQYF
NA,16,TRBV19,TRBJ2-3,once,TGTGCCAGCAAACCCACACTAGTGAACCTTGTAGATACGCAGTATTTT,CASKPTLVNLVDTQYF
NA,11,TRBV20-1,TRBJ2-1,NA,TGCAGTGCCACTATTCGACTGGAGCAGTTCTTC,CSATIRLEQFF
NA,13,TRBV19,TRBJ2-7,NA,TGTGCCAGTAGTACAATACAGGCCTCCGAGCAGTACTTC,CASSTIQASEQYF
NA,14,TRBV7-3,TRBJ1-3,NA,TGTGCCAGCAGCCAGGACAGCTCTGGAAACACCATATATTTT,CASSQDSSGNTIYF
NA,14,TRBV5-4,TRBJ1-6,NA,TGTGCCAGCAGCTTGGCTGGGGGCACTCAACCCCTCCACTTT,CASSLAGGTQPLHF
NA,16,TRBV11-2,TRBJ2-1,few,TGTGCCAGCAGCTTAGTATGGCGGAGCTCCTACAATGAGCAGTTCTTC,CASSLVWRSSYNEQFF
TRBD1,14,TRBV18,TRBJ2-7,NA,TGTGCCAGCTCAATCAACAGGGGGGCCTACGAGCAGTACTTC,CASSINRGAYEQYF
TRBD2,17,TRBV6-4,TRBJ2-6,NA,TGTGCCAGCAGTGAAACAGCGGGGTACTCTGGGGCCAACGTCCTGACTTTC,CASSETAGYSGANVLTF
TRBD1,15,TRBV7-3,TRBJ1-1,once,TGTGCCAGCAGCTTAGGGCCGGGACAGGGGGTTGAAGCTTTCTTT,CASSLGPGQGVEAFF
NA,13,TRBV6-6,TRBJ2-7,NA,TGTGCCAGCAGCCCAGGACTGAATTACGAGCAGTACTTC,CASSPGLNYEQYF
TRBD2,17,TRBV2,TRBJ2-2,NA,TGTGCCAGCATCCCCGGGGCTAGCGGGAGTACGACCGGGGAGCTGTTTTTT,CASIPGASGSTTGELFF
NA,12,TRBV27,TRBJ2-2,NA,TGTGCCAGCAAGAGGGACACCGGGGAGCTGTTTTTT,CASKRDTGELFF
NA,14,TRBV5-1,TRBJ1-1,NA,TGCGCCAGCAGTAGTCGGGGGGATAGCACTGAAGCTTTCTTT,CASSSRGDSTEAFF
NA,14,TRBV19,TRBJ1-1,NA,TGTGCCAGTAGTATCGTCAGGGGAGTAACTGAAGCTTTCTTT,CASSIVRGVTEAFF
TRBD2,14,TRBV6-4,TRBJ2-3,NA,TGTGCCAGCAGTGACGGGAGGGCCACAGATACGCAGTATTTT,CASSDGRATDTQYF
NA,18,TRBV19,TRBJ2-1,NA,TGTGCCAGTAGTATAGAAGACCCCCTCAGGGGTAGGAGCAATGAGCAGTTCTTC,CASSIEDPLRGRSNEQFF
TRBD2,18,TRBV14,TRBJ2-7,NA,TGTGCCAGCAGCTTCTCGACTAGCGGGCCGAGATTTTCCTACGAGCAGTACTTC,CASSFSTSGPRFSYEQYF
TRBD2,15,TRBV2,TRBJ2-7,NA,TGTGCCAGCAACCCCGAGGCGAGCGGGAGGTACGAGCAGTACTTC,CASNPEASGRYEQYF
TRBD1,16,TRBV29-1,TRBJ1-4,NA,TGCAGCGTCCTCCGAATGGACAGGGAGTTACAGGAAAAACTGTTTTTT,CSVLRMDRELQEKLFF
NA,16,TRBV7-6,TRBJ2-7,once,TGTGCCAGCAGCCCTCAAACAGGCCACAACAACTACGAGCAGTACTTC,CASSPQTGHNNYEQYF
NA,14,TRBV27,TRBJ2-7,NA,TGTGCCAGCAGTTTATCGCCCGTACTCTACGAGCAGTACTTC,CASSLSPVLYEQYF
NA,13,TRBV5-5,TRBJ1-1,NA,TGTGCCAGCAGCTTGACGGTGAACACTGAAGCTTTCTTT,CASSLTVNTEAFF
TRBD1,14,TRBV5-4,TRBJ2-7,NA,TGTGCCAGCAGCTGGGACAGAGGATCGGGGGAGCAGTACTTC,CASSWDRGSGEQYF
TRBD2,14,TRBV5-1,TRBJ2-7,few,TGCGCCAGCAGCTTGGCTAGCGGCTCCTACGAGCAGTACTTC,CASSLASGSYEQYF
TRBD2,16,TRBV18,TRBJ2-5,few,TGTGCCAGCTCACCACCTGGACTAGCGGGGGGAGAGACCCAGTACTTC,CASSPPGLAGGETQYF
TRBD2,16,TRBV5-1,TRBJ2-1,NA,TGCGCCAGCAGCTTGGCGCCTAGCGGGAGGCATAATGAGCAGTTCTTC,CASSLAPSGRHNEQFF
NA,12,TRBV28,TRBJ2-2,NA,TGTGCCAGCGGCGGGTTCACCGGGGAGCTGTTTTTT,CASGGFTGELFF
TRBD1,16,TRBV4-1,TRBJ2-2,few,TGCGCCAGCAGCCGTGGACGGACAGGGCAATCCGGGGAGCTGTTTTTT,CASSRGRTGQSGELFF
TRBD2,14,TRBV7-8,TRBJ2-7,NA,TGTGCCAGCAGCTTTCAAGCGGGAGTTTACGAGCAGTACTTC,CASSFQAGVYEQYF
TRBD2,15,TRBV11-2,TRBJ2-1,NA,TGTGCCAGCAGAAAGGACAGACATCTTCTAGCGGGAGATCTCTTC,CASRKDRHLLAGDLF
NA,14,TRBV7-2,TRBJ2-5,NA,TGTGCCAGCAGCGCCACAGACCCCAGGGAGACCCAGTACTTC,CASSATDPRETQYF
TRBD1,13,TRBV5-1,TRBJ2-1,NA,TGCGCCAGCAGCTTATTGACAGGGCTTGAGCAGTTCTTC,CASSLLTGLEQFF
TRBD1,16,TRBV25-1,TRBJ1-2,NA,TGTGCCAGCGGGGCACAGGGGGCGCGTGATTCGCGGGGCTACACCTTC,CASGAQGARDSRGYTF
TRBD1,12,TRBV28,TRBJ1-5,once,TGTGCCAGCAGGGCCCCCGGGACAGGTGAGCATTTT,CASRAPGTGEHF